This section outlines one T cell receptor beta chain sequence together with its context. Its antigen is still unknown. Profiled with immunoSEQ multiplex PCR; TCRdb holds only in-frame clones, not every one. The data contain roughly 2.1 million clones, more than 85% of them singletons. This specimen comes from a study of shared clonotypes between healthy human individuals. Study background: Used for every donor were three CD4 naive, three CD4 memory, two CD8 naive and one CD8 memory plate. Whole-study results and caveats: Owing to a small donor count, the genetic and exposure-history diversity represented was limited. Among several donors, roughly 5% of naive CD4 clonotypes were found in common. The study's rarefaction showed incomplete sorted-subset sequencing despite large depth.

Naive CD8 populations comprised CD45RO-negative cells positively selected for CCR7, excluding terminally differentiated effector memory CD45RA+ cells. The sequence derives from a man younger than 35 in good health. Some clones in this sample may be carry-over from other donors' samples. The sequencing sample was made of naive CD8+ T cells from PBMCs.

For the CDR3, the DNA is TGTGCCAGTCGGACAGGGGGGTTTGAGACCCAGTACTTC. This translates into CASRTGGFETQYF. This chain links TRBV7-9 with TRBJ2-5, with 10 bases that match TRBD1. The V gene's germline CDR1 is SEHNR and CDR2 FQNEAQ (reference sequence). This CDR3 is 13 amino acids long. Trimming took 9 bases from V and 5 from J; bases not matched to a gene: 6.